This T cell receptor beta chain was captured by sequencing in a study of blood T cell repertoires in COVID-19 (dated by TCRdb to about 2020). About the study as a whole: The collaborator samples originated in the United States, Italy and Spain and spanned the acute and convalescent phases of COVID-19. The material from the prospective study consisted of cDNA or gDNA derived from T cells, B-cell-depleted T cells, or PBMCs. The dataset comprised deeply sampled blood TCRbeta repertoires from subjects exposed to, actively infected with, or recovered from COVID-19. A freely available public database, intended as a resource for researchers studying the immune response to SARS-CoV-2, is where the repertoires were released. The samples were drawn from the first 160 participants of the ongoing ImmuneRACE study and from under 1,500 subjects provided by 6 global collaborators. Nearly every sample came with metadata listing a de-identified subject ID, COVID-19 status, age in years and sex. Where HLA class I and class II types were available, the types were taken from metadata supplied by the sample provider, not from assay-based typing.

Remarks on this clone: Its antigen has not been determined. No much larger clonotype is one base removed from it; base qualities were not supplied.

Here is what the overall study found, with its caveats: The amount of clinical and demographic metadata varied by source and participant and was provided uncurated.

The germline V gene encodes CDR1 SGHNT and CDR2 YENEEA. Compared with germline, V lacks 5 bases and J lacks 4 bases; bases without a gene match: 5. There are 15 amino acids in the CDR3, from cysteine to phenylalanine inclusive. The CDR3 DNA has 45 bases and is translated from base 1. TCRbeta CDR3 regions were amplified from genomic DNA using the immunoSEQ Assay, a bias-controlled multiplex PCR. In the paper's pipeline: The number of nucleated cells in each sample was estimated by amplification of reference gene primers within the assay. To quantify the absolute abundance of each unique TCRbeta CDR3 rearrangement, sequence reads were collapsed and filtered. For each sample, productive Simpson clonality was calculated by taking the square root of Simpson's diversity index across productive rearrangements. This immuneACCESS table, as held by TCRdb, lists in-frame sequences with V and J called but not all clones. Of the missing ones, under half trace to an unresolved V gene in checked studies; the others have no known cause. V, J and clone size reflect that table, while D and trimming were determined from the DNA. The sample has around 250,000 clones on record, roughly 86% of them singletons. Together, the top ten hold around 2.1% of the sample.

Enrolling through a virtual design, the prospective study's participants ranged in age from about 18 to 89 years and lived across roughly 24 United States geographic areas. In the prospective study, cohorts were assigned on the basis of participant-reported clinical history obtained from a screening survey and a study questionnaire. For ImmuneRACE Cohort 3, a participant was defined as recovered based on two consecutive negative NP/OP PCR tests, clearance by a healthcare professional, or resolution of symptoms. Each participant in the prospective study had whole blood, serum and a nasopharyngeal or oropharyngeal swab collected by mobile phlebotomists. Over an approximately two-month period, participants in the prospective study had the option of providing additional blood draws and questionnaires. Before DNA extraction, prospective study blood samples were shipped either frozen or at room temperature.

Sequencing used PBMCs or T cells enriched from blood (not recorded which). The V and J segments used are TRBV11-3 and TRBJ2-3; TRBD2 lines up with 11 middle nucleotides. This clonotype was obtained from a woman between 45 and 65 years old who had recovered from COVID-19. Here is the DNA: TGTGCCAGCAGCCTGACTAGCGGGACGTCAGATACGCAGTATTTT. This encodes CASSLTSGTSDTQYF.